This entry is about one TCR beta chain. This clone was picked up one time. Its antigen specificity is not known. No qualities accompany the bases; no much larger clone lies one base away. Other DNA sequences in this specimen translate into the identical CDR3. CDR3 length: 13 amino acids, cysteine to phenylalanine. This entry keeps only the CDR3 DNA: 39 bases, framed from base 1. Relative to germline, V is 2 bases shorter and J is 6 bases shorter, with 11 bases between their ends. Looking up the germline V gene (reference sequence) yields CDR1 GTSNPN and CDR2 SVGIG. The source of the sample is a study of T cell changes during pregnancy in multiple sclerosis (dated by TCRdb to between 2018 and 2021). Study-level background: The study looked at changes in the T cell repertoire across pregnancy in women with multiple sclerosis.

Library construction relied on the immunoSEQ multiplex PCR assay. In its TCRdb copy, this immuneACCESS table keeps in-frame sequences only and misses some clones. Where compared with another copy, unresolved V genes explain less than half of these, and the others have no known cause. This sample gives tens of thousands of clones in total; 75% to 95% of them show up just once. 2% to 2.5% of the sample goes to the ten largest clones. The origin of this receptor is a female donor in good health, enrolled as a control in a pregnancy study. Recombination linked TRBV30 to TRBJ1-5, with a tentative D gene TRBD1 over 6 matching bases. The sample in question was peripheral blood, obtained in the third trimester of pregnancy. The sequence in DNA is TGTGCCTGGAGTTCAGGGGTGGCTCAGCCCCAGCATTTT. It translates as CAWSSGVAQPQHF.